This T cell receptor (beta chain) was identified during a study of technical replicates of blood from a handful of donors. Sequenced by immunoSEQ multiplex PCR; TCRdb stores in-frame clones only, minus some. The sample shows some 99,000 clones, 95% of them seen only once. V lost 0 bases and J lost 9, with 6 bases in between. The V gene's germline CDR1 is MGHRA and CDR2 YSYEKL. This CDR3 comprises 12 residues. The gene calls are TRBV4-1 and TRBJ2-1; no firm D call. This TCR came from a human donor in good health. The sample taken for sequencing was T cells isolated from PBMCs. The CDR3 DNA is TGCGCCAGCAGCCAAGACTTCCTTGAGCAGTTCTTC. Translated, it gives CASSQDFLEQFF.